The 32 T cell receptor beta chains below come from one sample, sequenced in a study of OX40 agonist ivuxolimab in advanced cancers. Profiled with immunoSEQ multiplex PCR; TCRdb holds only in-frame clones, not every one. Of 70,000 or so clones in the sample, 60% to 85% were seen once. Sample: CD4+ or CD8+ T cells sorted from blood, taken in a trial of the OX40 agonist ivuxolimab. The receptors stem from an adult with an advanced solid tumor such as melanoma, head and neck, liver or kidney cancer.

Here the CDR3 DNA reads TGCGCCAGCAGCTCTGACAGGGTCGGGAAAAAGGATGGCTACACCTTC. This sequence encodes CASSSDRVGKKDGYTF. V usage is TRBV5-1 and J usage is TRBJ1-2, with TRBD1 matching over 7 bases. V lost 3 bases, J lost 6 bases, and 14 bases stayed unmatched. The CDR3 is 16 amino acids. The germline V gene encodes CDR1 SGHRS and CDR2 YFSETQ.

The chain is built from TRBV2 and TRBJ2-2, with D tentatively TRBD2 (5 bases). V was shortened by 6 bases and J by 4 bases, with 18 bases between the two germline ends. Germline V gives CDR1 SNHLY, CDR2 FYNNEI. The CDR3 has 16 amino acids. CDR3 loop: CASRDGLRDPTGELFF. Here the CDR3 DNA reads TGTGCCAGCAGGGATGGCCTCCGGGATCCCACCGGGGAGCTGTTTTTT.

This chain links TRBV28 with TRBJ2-5; D is unresolved. This CDR3 has 16 amino acids. V lost 1 base to trimming and J lost 1 base, with 13 bases between them. The germline V gene has CDR1 MDHEN and CDR2 SYDVKM. The CDR3 DNA reads TGTGCCAGCAGTTTATCTGACGGCCCATCCCAAGAGACCCAGTACTTC. It translates to CASSLSDGPSQETQYF.

The chain couples TRBV7-9 to TRBJ1-6; 8 positions match TRBD1. The CDR3 totals 16 residues. The J segment lost 1 base and the V segment lost 4 bases, leaving 3 bases of the junction unmatched. Germline-derived CDR1 and CDR2 are SEHNR and FQNEAQ (reference sequence). The DNA for the CDR3 is TGTGCCAGCAGCTACCAGGGGGCATCCTATAATTCACCCCTCCACTTT. It translates to CASSYQGASYNSPLHF.

The chain combines TRBV30 with TRBJ2-7; D is possibly TRBD2 (6 bases). Germline V gene sequence: CDR1 GTSNPN, CDR2 SVGIG (reference sequence). With 1 base removed from V and 6 bases from J, the gap between germline ends came to 10 bases. The CDR3 is 12 amino acids. Written as DNA, the CDR3 is TGTGCCTGGAGTGGACTAGTAAGCGAGCAGTACTTC. Its translation is CAWSGLVSEQYF.

This clone was seen a single time. This chain connects TRBV6-6 to TRBJ1-2; D is possibly TRBD1 (6 bases). The CDR3 runs to 14 residues. Trimming took 7 bases from V and 2 from J, leaving 14 bases between them. CDR1 and CDR2 (germline): MNHNY, SVGAGI (reference sequence). CDR3 residues: CASTEQGPNYGYTF. CDR3 coding DNA: TGTGCCAGCACCGAACAGGGACCCAACTATGGCTACACCTTC.

The chain has TRBV6-1 and TRBJ2-1; D perhaps matches TRBD2 (7 bases). This CDR3 is built from 14 residues. V was cut by 7 bases and J by 5 bases, with 15 bases left in between. Per germline, CDR1 MNHNS and CDR2 SASEGT. Here the CDR3 reads CASTPGGTNNEQFF. The CDR3 DNA reads TGTGCCAGCACACCCGGGGGGACAAACAATGAGCAGTTCTTC.

This clone was detected a few times. Additional DNA sequences in this sample encode the identical CDR3. This chain links TRBV18 with TRBJ1-5; possible D gene TRBD1, 5 bases. Germline CDR1 reads KGHSH; CDR2 reads LQKENI. The CDR3 has 13 amino acids. Trimming took 2 bases from V and 4 from J, leaving 6 bases between them. The CDR3 region is CASSPGQNQPQHF. The DNA for the CDR3 is TGTGCCAGCTCACCAGGACAAAATCAGCCCCAGCATTTT.

The chain employs TRBV9 and TRBJ1-4, with D perhaps TRBD1 (5 bases). V lost 5 bases to trimming and J lost 1 base, with 9 bases between them. The CDR3 has 14 amino acids. Per the germline V gene, CDR1 is SGDLS and CDR2 is YYNGEE. CDR3 amino acids: CASSATETNEKLFF. The CDR3 DNA reads as TGTGCCAGCAGTGCGACAGAAACTAATGAAAAACTGTTTTTT.

V usage is TRBV11-2 and J usage is TRBJ1-4; the D is unclear. V was cut by 1 base and J by 6 bases, with 3 bases left in between. The CDR3 has 12 residues. Per the germline V gene, CDR1 is SGHAT and CDR2 is FQNNGV. DNA of the CDR3: TGTGCCAGCAGCTTAGTGGATGAAAAACTGTTTTTT. Its translation: CASSLVDEKLFF.

J is TRBJ2-2 and V is TRBV9; 8 nucleotides align to TRBD1. The junction had 5 bases not matched to a gene; V was cut back by 3 bases and J by 4 bases. The CDR3 has 15 amino acids. The germline V gene has CDR1 SGDLS and CDR2 YYNGEE. For the CDR3, the DNA is TGTGCCAGCAGCGGTACGACAGGGGCCACCGGGGAGCTGTTTTTT. It encodes CASSGTTGATGELFF.

The V call is TRBV27, the J call TRBJ2-3; 8 bases align to TRBD2. CDR1 is MNHEY, CDR2 SMNVEV, per germline (reference sequence). Trimming at V came to 2 bases and at J to 2 bases, leaving 6 bases not matched to a gene. The CDR3 has 16 amino acids. CDR3 amino acids: CASSLRAGGPTDTQYF. In DNA, the CDR3 is TGTGCCAGCAGTTTAAGGGCGGGGGGCCCCACAGATACGCAGTATTTT.

The V and J genes are TRBV11-2 and TRBJ2-2, with 10 positions matching TRBD2. The V and J ends lost 2 bases and 9 bases, in that order; junction bases with no gene match: 6. The CDR3 is 15 amino acids. Germline assignment: CDR1 SGHAT and CDR2 FQNNGV. Written as DNA, the CDR3 is TGTGCCAGCAGCTTAAGTCTAGCGGGAGTGAGGGAGCTGTTTTTT. This encodes CASSLSLAGVRELFF.

This clone was seen a single time. The chain is built from TRBV9 and TRBJ2-7; D is unclear. The CDR3 spans 13 residues. The germline V gene encodes CDR1 SGDLS and CDR2 YYNGEE. The V end was cut by 0 bases, the J end by 0 bases, with 4 bases between. This CDR3 is CASSVGPSYEQYF. The CDR3 DNA reads TGTGCCAGCAGCGTAGGGCCCTCCTACGAGCAGTACTTC.

V and J are TRBV14 and TRBJ1-1; possible D gene TRBD1, 6 bases. Germline CDR1 reads SGHDN; CDR2 reads FVKESK. The CDR3 is 13 amino acids. V was cut by 2 bases and J by 5 bases, with 9 bases left in between. CDR3 DNA sequence: TGTGCCAGCAGCCAATCGACAGGAACTGAAGCTTTCTTT. It yields the protein CASSQSTGTEAFF.

This chain connects TRBV2 to TRBJ2-1; D is undetermined. The germline CDR1 and CDR2 sequences are SNHLY and FYNNEI. The CDR3 is 14 residues long. V lost 3 bases to trimming and J lost 7 bases, with 13 bases between them. The CDR3 region is CASSDRSYANEQFF. The CDR3 nucleotides read TGTGCCAGCAGTGACCGGTCCTACGCGAATGAGCAGTTCTTC. The entire variable domain, with the rest obtained from reference TRBV2 and TRBJ2-1, is as follows: EPEVTQTPSHQVTQMGQEVILRCVPISNHLYFYWYRQILGQKVEFLVSFYNNEISEKSEIFDDQFSVERPDGSNFTLKIRSTKLEDSAMYFCASSDRSYANEQFFGPGTRLTVL.

V gene TRBV28 combines with J gene TRBJ1-4; 7 bases line up with TRBD1. Germline V CDR1 and CDR2: MDHEN, SYDVKM. The CDR3 extends over 15 amino acids. The V gene end was trimmed by 7 bases and the J gene end by 6 bases; junction bases not matched to a gene: 11. CDR3 region: CASNPSSGGDEKLFF. CDR3 in DNA: TGTGCCAGCAACCCATCATCAGGGGGGGATGAAAAACTGTTTTTT.

The V and J genes are TRBV2 and TRBJ2-3; D is undetermined. Trimming took 6 bases from V and 6 from J, leaving 7 bases between them. This CDR3 has 11 residues. Germline V CDR1 and CDR2: SNHLY, FYNNEI. The CDR3 loop reads CASSPFDTQYF. The CDR3 bases are TGTGCCAGCAGCCCGTTTGATACGCAGTATTTT.

Notes on this clone: Germline is not matched at one junction end, which may reflect a read error. This sequence joins TRBV2 and TRBJ1-2; no reliable D call. The germline CDR1 and CDR2 sequences are SNHLY and FYNNEI. The CDR3 sequence is 16 residues long. The CDR3 DNA is TGTGCCAGCAGGGAAGCCCCTTTTACAGAGAACTATGGCTACACCTTC. It is translated as CASREAPFTENYGYTF.

The chain carries TRBV19 and TRBJ2-5; 10 bases line up with TRBD2. Trimming took 2 bases from V and 2 from J; bases not matched to a gene: 2. Germline lookup yields CDR1 LNHDA and CDR2 SQIVND (reference sequence). The CDR3 extends over 15 amino acids. CDR3 loop: CASSISAGGQETQYF. CDR3 DNA sequence: TGTGCCAGTAGTATATCAGCGGGAGGGCAAGAGACCCAGTACTTC. The entire variable domain, with the rest obtained from reference TRBV19 and TRBJ2-5, is as follows: DGGITQSPKYLFRKEGQNVTLSCEQNLNHDAMYWYRQDPGQGLRLIYYSQIVNDFQKGDIAEGYSVSREKKESFPLTVTSAQKNPTAFYLCASSISAGGQETQYFGPGTRLLVL.

A single count supports this clone. This chain links TRBV6-1 with TRBJ1-3; D is perhaps TRBD1 (5 bases). Germline-derived CDR1 and CDR2 are MNHNS and SASEGT. The V end lost 7 bases, the J end lost 0 bases, and 10 bases lay between the germline ends. This CDR3 is 14 amino acids long. The CDR3 sequence is CASNPQGSGNTIYF. DNA of the CDR3: TGTGCCAGCAACCCCCAGGGCTCTGGAAACACCATATATTTT.

V is TRBV4-1 and J is TRBJ2-5; 11 bases are shared with TRBD2. V shed 4 bases and J 5 bases; nucleotides not matched to a gene: 9. CDR3 length: 16 residues. Germline V lookup: CDR1 MGHRA, CDR2 YSYEKL. This CDR3 reads CASSPGLADSAETQYF. DNA of the CDR3: TGCGCCAGCAGCCCGGGACTAGCGGATTCGGCCGAGACCCAGTACTTC.

The rearrangement links TRBV7-2 to TRBJ2-7, with TRBD1 matching over 11 bases. Trimming took 5 bases from V and 9 from J; bases not matched to a gene: 6. Looked up from germline, CDR1 is SGHTA and CDR2 is FQGNSA. The CDR3 sequence is 13 residues long. The CDR3 region is CASSTDRGPLQYF. As DNA, the CDR3 is TGTGCCAGCAGCACGGACAGGGGGCCCCTGCAGTACTTC.

The V and J genes are TRBV7-9 and TRBJ2-1; 9 nucleotides align to TRBD1. After removal of 2 bases from V and 6 bases from J, the junction contained 5 bases not matched to a gene. The germline gives CDR1 SEHNR, CDR2 FQNEAQ (reference sequence). CDR3 length equals 15 residues. The CDR3 sequence: CASSLNGQGPNEQFF. CDR3 DNA sequence: TGTGCCAGCAGCTTAAATGGACAGGGGCCCAATGAGCAGTTCTTC.

V is TRBV6-1 and J is TRBJ1-3, with D perhaps TRBD1 (5 bases). Per germline, CDR1 MNHNS and CDR2 SASEGT. The CDR3 has 13 amino acids. V lost 1 base and J lost 6, with 7 bases in between. The CDR3 loop is CASSEVGENTIYF. CDR3 nucleotides: TGTGCCAGCAGTGAAGTAGGGGAAAACACCATATATTTT.

This rearrangement joins TRBV12-5 to TRBJ1-4, with D unresolved. This CDR3 comprises 16 residues. The germline V gene encodes CDR1 LGHNT and CDR2 FRNRAP. V shed 0 bases and J shed 0 bases, with 8 bases lying between them. Written as DNA, the CDR3 is TGTGCTAGTGGTTTGGTACTTAGTGCAACTAATGAAAAACTGTTTTTT. Its translation is CASGLVLSATNEKLFF.

The chain's CDR3 is CASSPAGGQAYEQYF. As DNA, the CDR3 is TGCGCCAGCAGCCCCGCCGGGGGGCAGGCCTACGAGCAGTACTTC. V and J are TRBV5-1 and TRBJ2-7; maybe TRBD2 (7 bases). The V and J ends lost 4 bases and 2 bases respectively, with 16 bases between them. The CDR3 is made up of 15 amino acids. The V gene's germline CDR1 is SGHRS and CDR2 YFSETQ.

The rearrangement links TRBV19 to TRBJ2-5, with D possibly being TRBD1 (6 bases). Germline CDR1 is LNHDA and CDR2 is SQIVND (reference sequence). The ends were cut back, 9 bases at V and 1 base at J, with 12 bases in the middle. The CDR3 loop spans 13 amino acids. The CDR3 reads CASRDTVQETQYF. Here the CDR3 DNA reads TGTGCCAGCCGGGACACCGTCCAAGAGACCCAGTACTTC.

The rearrangement links TRBV2 to TRBJ2-2; D is undetermined. The germline CDR1 and CDR2 sequences are SNHLY and FYNNEI. Between the trimmed V and J ends, which lost 2 bases and 8 bases, there was a span of 12 bases. This CDR3 comprises 14 residues. The CDR3 region has the DNA TGTGCCAGCAGTGAACTAGGCCTCCCGGGGGAGCTGTTTTTT. Its translation: CASSELGLPGELFF.

This clone has a single count. The chain recombines TRBV13 with TRBJ2-7, with TRBD1 matching over 8 bases. Trimming cost V 3 bases and J 3 bases; bases outside gene matches: 4. The V gene's germline CDR1 is PRHDT and CDR2 FYEKMQ (reference sequence). The CDR3 loop spans 14 amino acids. The CDR3 DNA reads as TGTGCCAGCAGCTTGACAGGGGATCGCTACGAGCAGTACTTC. This encodes CASSLTGDRYEQYF.

CDR3 amino acids: CASSLRTSGGQQETQYF. The CDR3 DNA is TGCGCCAGCAGCCTAAGGACTAGCGGGGGGCAACAAGAGACCCAGTACTTC. The chain joins TRBV4-1 to TRBJ2-5, with TRBD2 identical over 14 bases. The CDR3 is 17 amino acids. The junction had 6 bases not matched to a gene; V was cut back by 4 bases and J by 2 bases. Germline CDR1 and CDR2: MGHRA and YSYEKL.

This clone has a single count. J is TRBJ2-1 and V is TRBV12-5; D not certain. The CDR3 is 18 residues long. V was shortened by 0 bases and J by 0 bases, with 15 bases between the two germline ends. Germline loops: CDR1 LGHNT, CDR2 FRNRAP. As DNA, the CDR3 is TGTGCTAGTGGTTTGGTAACTCAGTCTATGAGCTCCTACAATGAGCAGTTCTTC. Translated, it gives CASGLVTQSMSSYNEQFF.